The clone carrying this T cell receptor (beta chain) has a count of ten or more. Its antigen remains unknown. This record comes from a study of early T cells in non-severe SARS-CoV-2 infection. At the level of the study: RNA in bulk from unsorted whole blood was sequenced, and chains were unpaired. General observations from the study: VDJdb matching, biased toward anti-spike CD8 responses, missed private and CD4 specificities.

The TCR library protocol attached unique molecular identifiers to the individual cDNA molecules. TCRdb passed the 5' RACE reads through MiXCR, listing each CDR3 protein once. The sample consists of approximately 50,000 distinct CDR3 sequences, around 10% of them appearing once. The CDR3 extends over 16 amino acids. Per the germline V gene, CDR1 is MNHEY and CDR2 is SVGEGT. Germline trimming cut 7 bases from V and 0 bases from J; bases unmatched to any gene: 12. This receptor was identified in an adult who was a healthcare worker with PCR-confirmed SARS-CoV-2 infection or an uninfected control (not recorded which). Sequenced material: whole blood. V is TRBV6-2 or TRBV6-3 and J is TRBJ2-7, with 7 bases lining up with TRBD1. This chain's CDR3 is CASKIFGSGGSYEQYF. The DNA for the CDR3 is TGTGCCAGCAAAATATTCGGATCAGGGGGCTCCTACGAGCAGTACTTC.